Listed below are T cell receptor beta chains from one sample, sequenced in a study of blood T cell repertoires in COVID-19. The repertoire was sequenced with immunoSEQ multiplex PCR; TCRdb's copy has only in-frame clones and lacks some. The sample has under 250,000 clones, approximately 88% seen once. The sequenced sample consisted of PBMCs or T cells enriched from blood (not recorded which). The receptors come from a young woman with acute COVID-19. Both conserved end residues are part of each CDR3. A D gene is named only where the DNA matches it firmly. Where a row states a size, it is once, few, many or the class of an expanded clone; other rows omit it.

v_gene: TRBV5-4
d_gene: .
abundance: .
j_gene: TRBJ2-3
len: 13
CDR3nt: TGTGCCAGCAGCTTGGCTGGCACAGATACGCAGTATTTT
CDR3aa: CASSLAGTDTQYF

v_gene: TRBV2
d_gene: .
abundance: .
j_gene: TRBJ2-5
len: 13
CDR3nt: TGTGCCAGCAGTGGTGGCTTACAAGAGACCCAGTACTTC
CDR3aa: CASSGGLQETQYF

v_gene: TRBV18
d_gene: .
abundance: .
j_gene: TRBJ1-1
len: 16
CDR3nt: TGTGCCAGCCTACCGACAACCCAGGGAATGAACACTGAAGCTTTCTTT
CDR3aa: CASLPTTQGMNTEAFF

v_gene: TRBV9
d_gene: .
abundance: .
j_gene: TRBJ1-1
len: 17
CDR3nt: TGTGCCAGCAGCGTATCGTCCCAACGTGGAGGGAACACTGAAGCTTTCTTT
CDR3aa: CASSVSSQRGGNTEAFF

v_gene: TRBV10-1
d_gene: TRBD2
abundance: .
j_gene: TRBJ2-3
len: 17
CDR3nt: TGCGCCAGCAGTGATGAGACTAGCGGCGCTAGCACAGATACGCAGTATTTT
CDR3aa: CASSDETSGASTDTQYF

v_gene: TRBV2
d_gene: TRBD2
abundance: .
j_gene: TRBJ2-3
len: 16
CDR3nt: TGTGCCAGCAGTGAGACCGGGACTATCAATACAGATACGCAGTATTTT
CDR3aa: CASSETGTINTDTQYF

v_gene: TRBV5-1
d_gene: TRBD1
abundance: .
j_gene: TRBJ2-7
len: 15
CDR3nt: TGCGCCAGCAGCCCCGGGACAGTGAGCTCCTACGAGCAGTACTTC
CDR3aa: CASSPGTVSSYEQYF

v_gene: TRBV19
d_gene: TRBD2
abundance: .
j_gene: TRBJ2-1
len: 15
CDR3nt: TGTGCCAGTAACTACGGGGGGGCCCTTGACAATGAGCAGTTCTTC
CDR3aa: CASNYGGALDNEQFF

v_gene: TRBV4-2
d_gene: .
abundance: .
j_gene: TRBJ1-1
len: 12
CDR3nt: TGTGCCAGCAGCCAAGGAGTCACTGAAGCTTTCTTT
CDR3aa: CASSQGVTEAFF

v_gene: TRBV20-1
d_gene: .
abundance: .
j_gene: TRBJ1-2
len: 12
CDR3nt: TGCAGTGCTAGTATCCTTAGAGGTGGCTACACCTTC
CDR3aa: CSASILRGGYTF

v_gene: TRBV6-5
d_gene: .
abundance: .
j_gene: TRBJ1-1
len: 13
CDR3nt: TGTGCCAGCAGTAGAACTCTGAAGACTGAAGCTTTCTTT
CDR3aa: CASSRTLKTEAFF

v_gene: TRBV2
d_gene: .
abundance: .
j_gene: TRBJ1-2
len: 15
CDR3nt: TGTGCCAGCGGTGTCCCCTGGCAGGCGAACTATGGCTACACCTTC
CDR3aa: CASGVPWQANYGYTF

v_gene: TRBV12-3/TRBV12-4
d_gene: .
abundance: .
j_gene: TRBJ2-1
len: 11
CDR3nt: TGTGCCAGCAGTTCTGACAATGAGCAGTTCTTC
CDR3aa: CASSSDNEQFF

v_gene: TRBV7-9
d_gene: TRBD1
abundance: .
j_gene: TRBJ2-1
len: 16
CDR3nt: TGTGCCAGCAGCGTCACACAGGGGATTTCCTACAATGAGCAGTTCTTC
CDR3aa: CASSVTQGISYNEQFF

v_gene: TRBV10-3
d_gene: .
abundance: few
j_gene: TRBJ1-6
len: 13
CDR3nt: TGTGCCATCAGCCCTCAGGGAAATTCACCCCTCCACTTT
CDR3aa: CAISPQGNSPLHF

v_gene: TRBV14
d_gene: .
abundance: .
j_gene: TRBJ2-5
len: 16
CDR3nt: TGTGCCAGCAGCCCAGGTGGGGCGGGGGCGATTGAGACCCAGTACTTC
CDR3aa: CASSPGGAGAIETQYF

v_gene: TRBV7-2
d_gene: .
abundance: .
j_gene: TRBJ1-2
len: 14
CDR3nt: TGTGCCAGCAGCTTAGGGGTTCAGGGCTATGGCTACACCTTC
CDR3aa: CASSLGVQGYGYTF

v_gene: TRBV5-1
d_gene: TRBD2
abundance: .
j_gene: TRBJ2-2
len: 16
CDR3nt: TGCGCCAGCAGCGAGCTAGCGGGGGACCCCACCGGGGAGCTGTTTTTT
CDR3aa: CASSELAGDPTGELFF

v_gene: TRBV6-1
d_gene: .
abundance: .
j_gene: TRBJ1-5
len: 16
CDR3nt: TGTGCCAGCAGTGGAACCAGGGTTTCTGGCAATCAGCCCCAGCATTTT
CDR3aa: CASSGTRVSGNQPQHF

v_gene: TRBV30
d_gene: .
abundance: few
j_gene: TRBJ1-3
len: 12
CDR3nt: TGTGCCTGGAGTGCGAGCAGAAACACCATATATTTT
CDR3aa: CAWSASRNTIYF

v_gene: TRBV3-1/TRBV3-2
d_gene: .
abundance: .
j_gene: TRBJ1-5
len: 16
CDR3nt: TGTGCCAGCAGCCAAGACTCGGGTAATAGCAATCAGCCCCAGCATTTT
CDR3aa: CASSQDSGNSNQPQHF

v_gene: TRBV2
d_gene: .
abundance: .
j_gene: TRBJ1-3
len: 14
CDR3nt: TGTGCCAGCAGTGGCGGATTCTCTGGAAACACCATATATTTT
CDR3aa: CASSGGFSGNTIYF

v_gene: TRBV5-4
d_gene: TRBD1
abundance: .
j_gene: TRBJ2-5
len: 14
CDR3nt: TGTGCCAGCAGCTCGACAGGGGGCCGAGAGACCCAGTACTTC
CDR3aa: CASSSTGGRETQYF

v_gene: TRBV4-3
d_gene: TRBD1
abundance: .
j_gene: TRBJ1-2
len: 18
CDR3nt: TGCGCCAGCAGCCAAGAAAGGGACAGGGGGGATTTAAACTATGGCTACACCTTC
CDR3aa: CASSQERDRGDLNYGYTF

v_gene: TRBV7-9
d_gene: TRBD2
abundance: .
j_gene: TRBJ2-1
len: 15
CDR3nt: TGTGCCAGCAGACTGGGACTAGCGGGGAACAATGAGCAGTTCTTC
CDR3aa: CASRLGLAGNNEQFF

v_gene: TRBV11-2
d_gene: TRBD1
abundance: .
j_gene: TRBJ2-7
len: 13
CDR3nt: TGTGCCAGCAGCCTGACAGGGGCCTACGAGCAGTACTTC
CDR3aa: CASSLTGAYEQYF

v_gene: TRBV5-6
d_gene: .
abundance: .
j_gene: TRBJ2-7
len: 14
CDR3nt: TGTGCCAGCAGCTGGACAGTCGACTCCTACGAGCAGTACTTC
CDR3aa: CASSWTVDSYEQYF